This TCR beta chain stems from a study of T cell clonality in common variable immunodeficiency. Notes on the study in general: In common variable immunodeficiency, TCR beta chains reportedly carried fewer deletions and N-nucleotide insertions. Compared with controls, CVID subjects had fewer shared TCRbeta clones.

Patients and controls were mostly of Caucasian heritage. Repertoires were generated with immunoSEQ multiplex PCR, while TCRdb's copy carries only in-frame clones and drops some. The table lists more than 6,500 clones. This clone shows up as medium-sized by frequency. Its antigen remains unidentified. Read data end 3 residues before the CDR3 end; the end is taken from the germline J gene. V shed 3 bases and J shed 2 bases, with 14 bases lying between them. Germline-derived CDR1 and CDR2 are DFQATT and SNEGSKA (reference sequence). The CDR3 covers 15 residues. This TCR was sampled from a human donor with common variable immunodeficiency. V is TRBV20-1 and J is TRBJ1-5; D uncertain. Input material: peripheral blood mononuclear cells. The sequenced CDR3 bases are TGCAGTGCTAGGCCCTTGAATGCAGGCAATCAGCCC. Its protein product is CSARPLNAGNQP. The full CDR3 protein reads CSARPLNAGNQPQHF.